The 13 T cell receptor beta chains below come from one sample, sequenced in a study of cytomegalovirus exposure and HLA in healthy donors (dated by TCRdb to about 2017). The library was obtained by the immunoSEQ multiplex PCR assay. A mixture of 60 forward primers for TCR Vbeta segments and 13 reverse primers for TCR Jbeta segments was used in the multiplex PCR. TCRdb's version of the immuneACCESS table is confined to in-frame rearrangements and falls short of the full clone set. An unresolved V gene accounts for under half of the shortfall where checked; the remainder is of unknown origin. This sample comprises 120,000 or so clones, less than 85% of them detected only once. The ten largest account for 15% to 20% of the sample. Sample: PBMCs. These receptors were taken from a man in his fifties in good health and CMV-seropositive.

This sequence joins TRBV9 and TRBJ2-2; weak D call: TRBD2 (6 bases). Trimming removed 2 bases from V and 5 bases from J, with 16 bases in between. The length of the CDR3 is 16 residues. From germline, CDR1 is SGDLS and CDR2 YYNGEE. In nucleotides, the CDR3 is TGTGCCAGCAGCGTTTCCCCGGGAGTTAAGACCGGGGAGCTGTTTTTT. This codes for CASSVSPGVKTGELFF.

The chain combines TRBV7-6 with TRBJ2-1, with 8 bases matching TRBD2. The CDR3 covers 16 residues. CDR1 and CDR2 (germline): SGHVS, FNYEAQ. V gave up 0 bases and J gave up 3 bases; unmatched junction bases: 4. Written as DNA, the CDR3 is TGTGCCAGCAGCTTAGCGATGGCGGGAGGCTACAATGAGCAGTTCTTC. Protein sequence: CASSLAMAGGYNEQFF.

This chain uses TRBV2 with TRBJ2-7, with TRBD1 matching 9 bases. Germline V gene lookup returns CDR1 SNHLY and CDR2 FYNNEI. The CDR3 runs 15 residues. Unmatched junction bases numbered 4, after V lost 1 base and J lost 3 bases. CDR3 bases: TGTGCCAGCAGTGAAGGTTCGACAGGGGGCTACGAGCAGTACTTC. It specifies CASSEGSTGGYEQYF.

The sample holds a few counts of this clone. The V call is TRBV5-1, the J call TRBJ2-7, with D possibly being TRBD1 (7 bases). The CDR3 totals 18 residues. Germline lookup yields CDR1 SGHRS and CDR2 YFSETQ. Trimming stripped 2 bases from V and 4 bases from J, with 25 bases between. The CDR3 sequence: CASSLRSGGSGDLYEQYF. CDR3 in DNA: TGCGCCAGCAGCTTAAGGTCAGGGGGATCGGGAGATCTTTACGAGCAGTACTTC.

This clone was found once. The rearrangement links TRBV27 to TRBJ2-5, with 8 positions matching TRBD2. Unmatched junction bases numbered 6, after V lost 6 bases and J lost 9 bases. Germline V gene data show CDR1 as MNHEY and CDR2 as SMNVEV (reference sequence). This CDR3 region has 12 residues. Here the CDR3 reads CASSWTGGAQYF. CDR3 nucleotide sequence: TGTGCCAGCAGCTGGACGGGGGGGGCCCAGTACTTC.

The gene calls are TRBV5-1 and TRBJ2-3, with 15 bases that match TRBD2. With V trimmed by 0 bases and J by 2 bases, 4 bases remained unmatched. This CDR3 is built from 18 residues. Germline CDR1 and CDR2: SGHRS and YFSETQ. CDR3 bases: TGCGCCAGCAGCTTGGGGACTAGCGGGAGGGCCTTCACAGATACGCAGTATTTT. Translating gives CASSLGTSGRAFTDTQYF. Looking up the rest from reference TRBV5-1 and TRBJ2-3 gives the full variable domain: KAGVTQTPRYLIKTRGQQVTLSCSPISGHRSVSWYQQTPGQGLQFLFEYFSETQRNKGNFPGRFSGRQFSNSRSEMNVSTLELGDSALYLCASSLGTSGRAFTDTQYFGPGTRLTVL.

The CDR3 region is CSVADNSGNTIYF. The CDR3 bases are TGCAGCGTCGCTGACAACTCTGGAAACACCATATATTTT. The chain carries TRBV29-1 and TRBJ1-3; D is undetermined. V shed 6 bases and J shed 0 bases, with 9 bases lying between them. CDR3 size: 13 residues. The germline CDR1 and CDR2 sequences are SQVTM and ANQGSEA. Based on the CDR3 plus reference TRBV29-1 and TRBJ1-3, the full variable domain is SAVISQKPSRDICQRGTSLTIQCQVDSQVTMMFWYRQQPGQSLTLIATANQGSEATYESGFVIDKFPISRPNLTFSTLTVSNMSPEDSSIYLCSVADNSGNTIYFGEGSWLTVV.

This clone showed up just once. The chain carries TRBV6-5 and TRBJ1-1; 7 bases agree with TRBD1. Germline V gene data show CDR1 as MNHEY and CDR2 as SVGAGI. The CDR3 totals 15 residues. J gave up 4 bases and V 0 bases, and 5 bases lay outside the gene matches. The CDR3 coding sequence is TGTGCCAGCAGTTACTCGACAGGGATGCGCACTGAAGCTTTCTTT. It yields the protein CASSYSTGMRTEAFF.

The V gene is TRBV10-3, the J gene TRBJ2-2; TRBD1 is a possible D gene (5 bases). Germline CDR1 ENHRY, CDR2 SYGVKD. Trimming took off 8 bases at V and 0 bases at J, with 10 bases between the two ends. This CDR3 region has 14 residues. The CDR3: CAIGGAANTGELFF. The CDR3 nucleotides read TGTGCCATCGGTGGGGCAGCGAACACCGGGGAGCTGTTTTTT.

The CDR3 nucleotides read TGTGCCAGCAGCTTTTCGGGTAGCAATCAGCCCCAGCATTTT. Amino acid sequence: CASSFSGSNQPQHF. This sequence joins TRBV7-9 and TRBJ1-5; D not resolved. This CDR3 has 14 residues. Trimming took 3 bases from V and 0 from J, leaving 6 bases between them. Per germline, CDR1 SEHNR and CDR2 FQNEAQ (reference sequence).

The gene calls are TRBV13 and TRBJ2-1; D might be TRBD2 (5 bases). Germline CDR1 and CDR2: PRHDT and FYEKMQ (reference sequence). V dropped 5 bases and J dropped 5 bases, with 10 bases sitting between them. The CDR3 is 13 residues long. The CDR3: CASSRGADNEQFF. CDR3 nucleotide sequence: TGTGCCAGCAGCCGGGGAGCGGACAATGAGCAGTTCTTC.

CDR3 bases: TGTGCCGGGACGGGGACTACCTTCTACAATGAGCAGTTCTTC. Protein: CAGTGTTFYNEQFF. This chain links TRBV2 with TRBJ2-1; 7 bases line up with TRBD2. V trimming: 11 bases; J trimming: 3 bases; junction bases outside the gene matches: 10. Germline V CDR1 and CDR2: SNHLY, FYNNEI. The CDR3 is 14 residues long.

J is TRBJ2-3 and V is TRBV7-9; TRBD2 aligns across 10 bases. CDR3 length: 17 amino acids. V shed 5 bases and J 0 bases; nucleotides not matched to a gene: 8. Germline assignment: CDR1 SEHNR and CDR2 FQNEAQ (reference sequence). The CDR3 DNA reads as TGTGCCAGCAGCCCTAGCCTGACTAGCGGGAGCACAGATACGCAGTATTTT. Its protein product is CASSPSLTSGSTDTQYF.